The 20 T cell receptor beta chains below were found in one sample sequenced in a study of human T cells and chemical hapten exposure. Each CDR3 protein is one row after TCRdb ran MiXCR on the RACE reads. The profile shows some 180,000 distinct CDR3 sequences, around 24% of them singletons. Time point noted: patch test 1, 2 weeks after DPC sensitization. As for treatment: therapeutic diphenylcyclopropenone sensitization with weekly scalp DPC. Specimen: whole blood, collected in connection with sensitization to the hapten diphenylcyclopropenone (DPC). These receptors came from a woman aged 45-60 years with alopecia areata. Some clones in this sample may be carry-over from other donors' samples.

V and J are TRBV20-1 and TRBJ2-3; the D is unclear. The length of the CDR3 is 11 residues. Germline V gene sequence: CDR1 DFQATT, CDR2 SNEGSKA (reference sequence). V shed 2 bases and J shed 1 base, with 1 base lying between them. In DNA form, the CDR3 reads TGCAGTGCTAGACGCACAGATACGCAGTATTTT. Its translation: CSARRTDTQYF.

The chain uses TRBV20-1 and TRBJ2-1, with TRBD2 matching 8 bases. V lost 0 bases to trimming and J lost 6 bases; unmatched junction nucleotides: 7. CDR1 and CDR2 from the germline V gene are DFQATT and SNEGSKA (reference sequence). The CDR3 has 15 residues. CDR3 in DNA: TGCAGTGCTAGAGATAACAGCGGGAGTCGCAATGAGCAGTTCTTC. The encoded protein is CSARDNSGSRNEQFF.

This clonotype was found a few times. This sequence joins TRBV10-2 and TRBJ2-5; a weak D match, TRBD1 (6 bases). Trimming took 6 bases from V and 1 from J, leaving 12 bases between them. The germline gives CDR1 WSHSY, CDR2 SAAADI. The CDR3 spans 14 residues. The CDR3 here is CASRGTGTQETQYF. For the CDR3, the DNA is TGCGCCAGCAGGGGTACAGGGACCCAAGAGACCCAGTACTTC.

This clonotype was counted a few times. The rearrangement links TRBV12-3 or TRBV12-4 to TRBJ1-6, with a tentative D call TRBD1 (5 bases). V shed 5 bases and J shed 14 bases, with 10 bases lying between them. This CDR3 comprises 11 residues. CDR3 loop: CASSLGGALHF. CDR3 DNA sequence: TGTGCCAGCAGTCTGGGGGGGGCCCTCCACTTT.

As to this clonotype: The junction and the germline gene differ at one end; a read error may be behind it. V is TRBV10-3 and J is TRBJ1-1; 7 positions agree with TRBD1. The CDR3 contains 16 residues. Germline assignment: CDR1 ENHRY and CDR2 SYGVKD. CDR3 protein: CAITEGRGRQDTEAFF. Written as DNA, the CDR3 is TGTGCCATCACTGAGGGGAGGGGGCGTCAAGACACTGAAGCTTTCTTT.

This clonotype has only a few counts. This chain connects TRBV29-1 to TRBJ2-1, with 7 positions matching TRBD2. Germline V gene lookup returns CDR1 SQVTM and CDR2 ANQGSEA. This CDR3 spans 14 amino acids. With V trimmed by 3 bases and J by 7 bases, 9 bases remained unmatched. Here the CDR3 reads CSVDRAGKPNEQFF. The CDR3 coding sequence is TGCAGCGTTGATCGAGCGGGAAAACCTAATGAGCAGTTCTTC.

Only a few counts were recorded for this clonotype. The chain combines TRBV6-5 with TRBJ1-2, with no clear D. The CDR3 is 14 residues long. V was shortened by 5 bases and J by 2 bases, with 12 bases between the two germline ends. Germline CDR1 is MNHEY and CDR2 is SVGAGI. The CDR3 DNA reads TGTGCCAGCAGTCCCCTACAAAAGAACTATGGCTACACCTTC. This encodes CASSPLQKNYGYTF.

The table lists this clonotype with many counts. This chain connects TRBV20-1 to TRBJ2-7; TRBD1 agrees at 9 bases. The trim removed 2 bases at V and 2 bases at J, leaving 7 bases unmatched. Germline V lookup: CDR1 DFQATT, CDR2 SNEGSKA (reference sequence). CDR3 length: 15 amino acids. This CDR3 reads CSARRRDRETYEQYF. As DNA, the CDR3 is TGCAGTGCTAGACGCCGGGACAGGGAGACCTACGAGCAGTACTTC.

This clonotype was counted between two and nine times. The chain has TRBV20-1 and TRBJ2-1, with TRBD2 matching 7 bases. Trimming took 5 bases from V and 2 from J; bases not matched to a gene: 6. The germline gives CDR1 DFQATT, CDR2 SNEGSKA (reference sequence). The CDR3 is made up of 14 amino acids. CDR3: CSAGEAGTYNEQFF. The CDR3 bases are TGCAGTGCTGGGGAAGCGGGGACCTACAATGAGCAGTTCTTC.

The chain joins TRBV27 to TRBJ2-6, with 11 bases identical to TRBD2. Trimming took 6 bases from V and 0 from J; bases not matched to a gene: 7. The length of the CDR3 is 18 residues. Germline-derived CDR1 and CDR2 are MNHEY and SMNVEV (reference sequence). In DNA form, the CDR3 reads TGTGCCAGCAGCCGGGGACTAGCGGACCCCTCTGGGGCCAACGTCCTGACTTTC. Translated, it gives CASSRGLADPSGANVLTF.

This clonotype was recorded a few times. The chain links TRBV7-9 to TRBJ1-2; a weak D match, TRBD1 (6 bases). The CDR3 length is 14 residues. Germline V CDR1 and CDR2: SEHNR, FQNEAQ (reference sequence). Trimming pared 3 bases from V and 5 bases from J, leaving 13 bases between. CDR3 protein: CASSLGGTGYGYTF. The CDR3, as DNA: TGTGCCAGCAGCTTGGGGGGCACAGGGTATGGCTACACCTTC. Using reference TRBV7-9 and TRBJ1-2 for the parts outside the CDR3, the full variable domain is DTGVSQNPRHKITKRGQNVTFRCDPISEHNRLYWYRQTLGQGPEFLTYFQNEAQLEKSRLLSDRFSAERPKGSFSTLEIQRTEQGDSAMYLCASSLGGTGYGYTFGSGTRLTVV.

This chain joins TRBV6-6 and TRBJ1-5, with TRBD1 matching 7 bases. Trimming took 0 bases from V and 3 from J; bases not matched to a gene: 8. CDR1 and CDR2 (germline): MNHNY, SVGAGI (reference sequence). CDR3 size: 17 residues. The CDR3 DNA sequence: TGTGCCAGCAGTTACTCGTCAAGGGGGCAGGACAATCAGCCCCAGCATTTT. Protein product: CASSYSSRGQDNQPQHF.

This clonotype was detected a few times. This sequence joins TRBV5-1 and TRBJ1-2; TRBD1 is a possible D gene (5 bases). CDR1 is SGHRS and CDR2 is YFSETQ in the germline V gene. V was shortened by 0 bases and J by 1 base, with 10 bases between the two germline ends. This CDR3 has 15 residues. This CDR3 is CASSLAGKDNYGYTF. CDR3 nucleotide sequence: TGCGCCAGCAGCTTGGCAGGGAAGGATAACTATGGCTACACCTTC.

This clonotype was detected only a few times. The chain employs TRBV20-1 and TRBJ1-1; possibly TRBD1 for D (5 bases). The CDR3 totals 12 residues. V lost 2 bases, J lost 8 bases, and 12 bases lay in between. The germline V gene encodes CDR1 DFQATT and CDR2 SNEGSKA (reference sequence). This CDR3 is CSARRDWEEAFF. In DNA form, the CDR3 reads TGCAGTGCTAGAAGGGACTGGGAGGAAGCTTTCTTT.

The table lists this clonotype with a few counts. The chain has TRBV5-6 and TRBJ1-2, with D hard to call. CDR1 and CDR2 (germline): SGHDT, YYEEEE. Trimming removed 5 bases at V and 0 bases at J, with 8 bases between. The CDR3 spans 13 residues. CDR3 in DNA: TGTGCCAGCAGGCCGGACCCTAACTATGGCTACACCTTC. Protein: CASRPDPNYGYTF.

This clonotype was seen many times. The V and J genes are TRBV5-5 and TRBJ1-1; TRBD1 is a possible D gene (5 bases). V lost 4 bases to trimming and J lost 1 base, with 11 bases between them. Germline assignment: CDR1 SGHKS and CDR2 YYEKEE (reference sequence). The CDR3 sequence is 14 residues long. CDR3 region: CASSSRDWNTEAFF. As DNA, the CDR3 is TGTGCCAGCAGCAGTAGGGACTGGAACACTGAAGCTTTCTTT.

The rearrangement uses TRBV20-1 and TRBJ2-1, with a possible D match to TRBD1 (6 bases). This CDR3 has 15 amino acids. The V gene lost 6 bases and the J gene lost 0 bases, with 15 bases spanning the gap. Germline-derived CDR1 and CDR2 are DFQATT and SNEGSKA (reference sequence). CDR3 loop: CSAERADSSYNEQFF. CDR3 sequence (DNA): TGCAGTGCAGAGAGAGCGGACAGCTCCTACAATGAGCAGTTCTTC.

The chain uses TRBV7-2 and TRBJ2-3, with TRBD2 identical over 9 bases. This CDR3 has 15 amino acids. Losses at the gene ends were 5 bases for V and 8 bases for J; bases not matched to a gene: 11. Germline assignment: CDR1 SGHTA and CDR2 FQGNSA. The CDR3 loop is CASSPYLAGFATQYF. The CDR3 DNA is TGTGCCAGCAGCCCATATCTAGCGGGATTCGCTACGCAGTATTTT.

The J gene is TRBJ1-1, the V gene TRBV28; D is unclear. The CDR3 is 11 residues long. Between the trimmed V and J ends, which lost 8 bases and 4 bases, there was a span of 8 bases. Per the germline V gene, CDR1 is MDHEN and CDR2 is SYDVKM. CDR3 sequence: CASSEFTEAFF. CDR3 in DNA: TGTGCCAGCTCGGAATTCACTGAAGCTTTCTTT.

This clonotype was counted between two and nine times. This chain links TRBV7-8 with TRBJ1-5, with 7 positions matching TRBD1. V dropped 1 base and J dropped 4; count of bases not matched to a gene: 4. This CDR3 contains 15 residues. Germline CDR1 reads SGHVS; CDR2 reads FQNEAQ. CDR3: CASSLGDRKNQPQHF. DNA of the CDR3: TGTGCCAGCAGCTTAGGGGACAGAAAAAATCAGCCCCAGCATTTT.